One and the same sample provided the 12 T cell receptor beta chains below, sequenced in a study of blood T cell repertoires in COVID-19. Sequenced by immunoSEQ multiplex PCR; TCRdb stores in-frame clones only, minus some. The repertoire includes about 220,000 clones, 65% to 90% of them detected once, and approximately 4.5% sits in the top ten. The sample consisted of peripheral blood. These receptors came from a woman in her 70s with acute or convalescent COVID-19.

This clone was seen just once. This chain joins TRBV6-5 and TRBJ2-5, with a weak D call TRBD1 (5 bases). Germline V gene sequence: CDR1 MNHEY, CDR2 SVGAGI. V was shortened by 5 bases and J by 3 bases, with 16 bases between the two germline ends. The CDR3 length is 15 residues. In DNA form, the CDR3 reads TGTGCCAGCAGTCAGGCCAGGGTTGGTAAAGAGACCCAGTACTTC. This gives the protein CASSQARVGKETQYF.

CDR3 loop: CASTPGTGGFSPLHF. In DNA, the CDR3 is TGCGCCAGCACGCCCGGGACAGGGGGCTTTTCACCCCTCCACTTT. The chain uses TRBV5-1 and TRBJ1-6, with 12 bases that match TRBD1. The CDR3 has 15 residues. The germline CDR1 and CDR2 sequences are SGHRS and YFSETQ. Unmatched junction bases numbered 7, after V lost 6 bases and J lost 9 bases.

The chain is built from TRBV9 and TRBJ1-1; D is uncertain. The CDR3 is 15 residues long. Trimming stripped 0 bases from V and 0 bases from J, with 9 bases between. Germline V lookup: CDR1 SGDLS, CDR2 YYNGEE. The CDR3 DNA follows: TGTGCCAGCAGCGTAGTGGGAGACTTGAACACTGAAGCTTTCTTT. This translates into CASSVVGDLNTEAFF. Filled out from reference TRBV9 and TRBJ1-1, the complete variable domain reads DSGVTQTPKHLITATGQRVTLRCSPRSGDLSVYWYQQSLDQGLQFLIQYYNGEERAKGNILERFSAQQFPDLHSELNLSSLELGDSALYFCASSVVGDLNTEAFFGQGTRLTVV.

This sequence joins TRBV28 and TRBJ1-5, with 9 bases lining up with TRBD1. Germline V gene lookup returns CDR1 MDHEN and CDR2 SYDVKM. The V gene end was trimmed by 6 bases and the J gene end by 4 bases; junction bases not matched to a gene: 13. The CDR3 totals 17 residues. The CDR3 loop is CASRPGGGQGLNQPQHF. The CDR3 region has the DNA TGTGCCAGCAGGCCCGGCGGGGGACAGGGCTTAAATCAGCCCCAGCATTTT.

This chain joins TRBV19 and TRBJ1-2; 7 bases are a match to TRBD1. This CDR3 is built from 15 residues. Germline-derived CDR1 and CDR2 are LNHDA and SQIVND (reference sequence). V lost 5 bases to trimming and J lost 6 bases; unmatched junction nucleotides: 12. CDR3 DNA: TGTGCCAGTAGTCGCGACAGGGAAGTTGTGAATGGCTACACCTTC. This sequence encodes CASSRDREVVNGYTF.

This clone has only one observation. The chain joins TRBV7-2 to TRBJ1-1; D ambiguous. The CDR3 is made up of 14 amino acids. V shed 4 bases and J shed 6 bases, with 15 bases lying between them. CDR1 and CDR2 from the germline V gene are SGHTA and FQGNSA. The CDR3, as DNA: TGTGCCAGCAGCTATTCCGCGGTACTCCCTGAAGCTTTCTTT. Translating it yields CASSYSAVLPEAFF.

Only one count was recorded for this clone. V is TRBV10-1 and J is TRBJ1-6; D unresolved. CDR1 is WNHNN, CDR2 SYGVQD, per germline (reference sequence). V was trimmed by 7 bases and J by 11 bases, leaving 15 bases between them. The CDR3 is made up of 13 amino acids. CDR3 sequence (DNA): TGCGCCAGCAATCCCTTCTTCGCGGCACCCCTCCACTTT. It specifies CASNPFFAAPLHF.

The rearrangement uses TRBV2 and TRBJ2-7; D is perhaps TRBD1 (5 bases). Trimming removed 4 bases at V and 2 bases at J, with 9 bases between. Germline V gene lookup returns CDR1 SNHLY and CDR2 FYNNEI. The CDR3 is 13 residues long. This chain's CDR3 is CASSAGHPYEQYF. Here the CDR3 DNA reads TGTGCCAGCAGTGCCGGACACCCCTACGAGCAGTACTTC.

The V and J genes are TRBV28 and TRBJ1-1, with unresolved D. Trimming cost V 2 bases and J 8 bases, with 12 bases left between them. CDR1 MDHEN and CDR2 SYDVKM come from the germline V gene. The CDR3 loop spans 13 amino acids. Written as DNA, the CDR3 is TGTGCCAGCAGTTTACTCTCGAGCCGGGAAGCTTTCTTT. Its protein product is CASSLLSSREAFF.

The chain uses TRBV15 and TRBJ2-7; D uncertain. V shed 6 bases and J shed 1 base, with 10 bases lying between them. CDR1 is LNHNV and CDR2 is YYDKDF in the germline V gene (reference sequence). The CDR3 has 13 amino acids. The CDR3 DNA reads as TGTGCCACCAGATTATCAGGTTCCTACGAGCAGTACTTC. Translation gives CATRLSGSYEQYF. Filled out from reference TRBV15 and TRBJ2-7, the complete variable domain reads DAMVIQNPRYQVTQFGKPVTLSCSQTLNHNVMYWYQQKSSQAPKLLFHYYDKDFNNEADTPDNFQSRRPNTSFCFLDIRSPGLGDTAMYLCATRLSGSYEQYFGPGTRLTVT.

This clone showed up just a few times. This CDR3 is also generated by other DNA sequences in the sample. The chain links TRBV6-2 or TRBV6-3 to TRBJ1-5; possibly TRBD1 for D (5 bases). CDR3 length: 13 residues. The V gene lost 6 bases and the J gene lost 4 bases, with 10 bases spanning the gap. CDR1 is MNHEY and CDR2 is SVGEGT in the germline V gene. CDR3 nucleotides: TGTGCCAGCAGCTCCGACAGAAATCAGCCCCAGCATTTT. Translating gives CASSSDRNQPQHF.

This chain joins TRBV18 and TRBJ2-7; TRBD1 aligns across 11 bases. Unmatched junction bases numbered 4, after V lost 3 bases and J lost 6 bases. Germline assignment: CDR1 KGHSH and CDR2 LQKENI. CDR3 size: 14 residues. The DNA for the CDR3 is TGTGCCAGCTCACCCGGGACAGGGGGGAGCGAGCAGTACTTC. This translates into CASSPGTGGSEQYF.